This T cell receptor beta chain was observed in a study of T-cell memory formation after mild COVID-19. Constant-segment primers and 5'RACE yielded cDNA libraries for TCR alpha and TCR beta, each carrying sample barcodes and UMIs. Each CDR3 protein is one row after TCRdb ran MiXCR on the 5' RACE reads. Of about 100,000 distinct CDR3 sequences listed, over 8.5% are singletons. As for this clonotype: Its antigen is unidentified.

This CDR3 spans 13 amino acids. The V gene lost 6 bases and the J gene lost 6 bases, with 9 bases spanning the gap. Germline V lookup: CDR1 MNHNY, CDR2 SVGAGI (reference sequence). General study findings and limits: CD4/CD8 balance characterized clones contracting day 15 to 85, and CD4+ skew characterized later expanders. Second-wave clones peaking on day 37 lacked confirmed SARS-CoV-2 specificity.

Sequenced: PBMCs or a T cell subset sorted from them (not recorded which). The chain links TRBV6-6 to TRBJ1-6; D is uncertain. The receptor's source is a man aged 18 to 29 who had mild COVID-19 (a few samples of this study predate the infection). Cell type and time point are not known. CDR3: CASRDLVNSPLHF. CDR3 DNA: TGTGCCAGCAGGGATTTGGTTAATTCACCCCTCCACTTT.